The present TCR beta chain was sequenced within a study of blood T cell repertoires in COVID-19. The CDR3 sequence is 15 residues long. CDR1 and CDR2 (germline): KGHDR, SFDVKD. J gave up 6 bases and V 4 bases, and 8 bases lay outside the gene matches. This clone appeared a few times. The data were produced by immunoSEQ multiplex PCR, yet TCRdb's version contains in-frame clones alone and is incomplete. The sample lists about 80,000 clones, 75% to 85% occurring once. Source material: peripheral blood. The chain employs TRBV24-1 and TRBJ2-3; 8 bases match TRBD2. The sequence was obtained from a woman aged 40 to 55 with active or convalescent COVID-19. The CDR3 sequence is CATSESAGGRDTQYF. For the CDR3, the DNA is TGTGCCACCAGTGAATCTGCGGGAGGAAGGGATACGCAGTATTTT.